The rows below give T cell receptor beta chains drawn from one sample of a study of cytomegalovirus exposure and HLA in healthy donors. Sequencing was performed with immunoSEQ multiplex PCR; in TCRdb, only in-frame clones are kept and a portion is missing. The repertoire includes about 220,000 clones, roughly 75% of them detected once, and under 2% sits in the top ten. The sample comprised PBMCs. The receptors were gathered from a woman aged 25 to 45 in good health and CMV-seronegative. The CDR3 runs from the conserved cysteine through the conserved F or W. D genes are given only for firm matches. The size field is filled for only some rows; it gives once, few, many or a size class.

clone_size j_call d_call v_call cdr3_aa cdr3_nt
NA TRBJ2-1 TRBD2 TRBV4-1 CASSQVDMGLAGDNEQFF TGCGCCAGCAGCCAAGTAGATATGGGACTAGCGGGGGACAATGAGCAGTTCTTC
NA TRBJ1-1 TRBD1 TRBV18 CASSKAGQGFYTEAFF TGTGCCAGCTCGAAAGCGGGACAGGGCTTTTACACTGAAGCTTTCTTT
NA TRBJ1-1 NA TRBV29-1 CSVDPWKRVPEGAFF TGCAGCGTTGACCCCTGGAAGAGGGTCCCGGAGGGGGCTTTCTTT
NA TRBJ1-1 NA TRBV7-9 CASSLWDYEAFF TGTGCCAGCAGCTTATGGGACTATGAAGCTTTCTTT
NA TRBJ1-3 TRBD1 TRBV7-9 CASSLGQGDTIYF TGTGCCAGCAGCCTAGGACAGGGGGACACCATATATTTT
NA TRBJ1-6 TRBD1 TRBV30 CAWTQRQGALSPLHF TGTGCCTGGACCCAACGACAGGGGGCACTTTCACCCCTCCACTTT
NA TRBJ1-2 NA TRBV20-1 CSARANYGYTF TGCAGTGCTAGAGCAAACTATGGCTACACCTTC
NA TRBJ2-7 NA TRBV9 CASSVAPQGSYEQYF TGTGCCAGCAGCGTAGCACCCCAGGGATCCTACGAGCAGTACTTC
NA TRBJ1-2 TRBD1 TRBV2 CASSDRDRVYGYTF TGTGCCAGCAGTGACCGGGACAGGGTCTATGGCTACACCTTC
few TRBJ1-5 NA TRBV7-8 CASSSGGVNQPQHF TGTGCCAGCAGCTCGGGAGGGGTGAATCAGCCCCAGCATTTT
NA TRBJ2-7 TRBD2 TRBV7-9 CSSSLAGGTYEQYF TGTTCCAGCAGCTTAGCGGGGGGAACCTACGAGCAGTACTTC
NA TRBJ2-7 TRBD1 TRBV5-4 CASSLAKGQGNPYEQYF TGTGCCAGCAGCTTGGCCAAGGGACAGGGGAACCCCTACGAGCAGTACTTC
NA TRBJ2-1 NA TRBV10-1 CASSEGQTNFNEQFF TGCGCCAGCAGTGAGGGACAAACAAACTTCAATGAGCAGTTCTTC
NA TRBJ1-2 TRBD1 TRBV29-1 CSVSNTGGRGYGYTF TGCAGCGTATCTAACACAGGGGGCAGAGGATATGGCTACACCTTC